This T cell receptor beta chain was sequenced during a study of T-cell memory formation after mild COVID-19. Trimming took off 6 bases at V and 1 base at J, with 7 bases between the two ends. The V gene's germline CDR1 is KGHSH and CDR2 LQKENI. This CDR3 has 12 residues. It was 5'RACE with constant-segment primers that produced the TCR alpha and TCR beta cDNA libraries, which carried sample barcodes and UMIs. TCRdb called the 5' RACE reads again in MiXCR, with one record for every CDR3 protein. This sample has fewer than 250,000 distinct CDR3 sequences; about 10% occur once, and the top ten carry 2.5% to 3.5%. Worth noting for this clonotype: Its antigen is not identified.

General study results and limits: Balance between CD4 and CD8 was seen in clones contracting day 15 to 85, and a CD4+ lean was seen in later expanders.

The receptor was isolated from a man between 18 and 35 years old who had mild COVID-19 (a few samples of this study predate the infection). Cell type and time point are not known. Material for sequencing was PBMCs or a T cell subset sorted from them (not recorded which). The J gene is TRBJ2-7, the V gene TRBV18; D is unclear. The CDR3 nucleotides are TGTGCCAGCTCCACAACTTCCTACGAGCAGTACTTC. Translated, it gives CASSTTSYEQYF.